This T cell receptor (beta chain) stems from a study of T cell changes during pregnancy in multiple sclerosis. Assay: immunoSEQ multiplex PCR; the TCRdb copy retains only in-frame clones and omits some. The data show approximately 60,000 clones, just under 90% seen once. Sequencing was done on a sample of peripheral blood from another person, used as feeder cells. This sequence was found in a human donor whose cells served as feeder cells for cultures in a pregnancy study.

The CDR3 DNA reads as TGTGCCCCCCGTCGCGGGGCCTCCTACGAGCAGTACTTC. Translating gives CAPRRGASYEQYF. The rearrangement joins TRBV7-9 to TRBJ2-7, with D possibly TRBD2 on 6 matching bases. Germline V CDR1 and CDR2: SEHNR, FQNEAQ (reference sequence). Trimming removed 11 bases from V and 0 bases from J, with 14 bases in between. The CDR3 extends over 13 amino acids.